These T cell receptor beta chains were read from a single sample in a study of T-cell reconstitution after alpha-beta-depleted transplantation in children. TCRdb recomputed calls from the PCR reads with MiXCR, one row per CDR3 protein. The table has around 670,000 distinct CDR3 sequences, around 12% seen once. The source material was PBMCs, sampled before TCRalphabeta/CD19-depleted stem cell transplant. The receptors stem from a girl aged 2-10 years with congenital amegakaryocytic thrombocytopenia, due to receive a stem cell transplant. Each CDR3 is given with its conserved first and last residue. D genes are given only for firm matches. A row's size may be missing; if present it is once, few, many or a size class.

j_call v_call clone_size d_call cdr3_aa cdr3_nt
TRBJ2-3 TRBV11-2 many . CASSLYGLGLNADTQYF TGTGCCAGCAGCTTATATGGTTTGGGACTTAACGCAGATACGCAGTATTTT
TRBJ2-3 TRBV7-2 many . CASSLLGTRDTQYF TGTGCCAGCAGCTTACTTGGCACGAGAGATACGCAGTATTTT
TRBJ2-1 TRBV20-1 . . CSASDVAARSYNEQFF TGCAGTGCTAGTGATGTAGCGGCTAGGTCCTACAATGAGCAGTTCTTC
TRBJ1-5 TRBV6-1 many . CASSESNQPQHF TGTGCCAGCAGTGAGAGCAATCAGCCCCAGCATTTT
TRBJ2-3 TRBV28 few . CASSLNELAFRTDTQYF TGTGCCAGCAGTTTAAATGAACTAGCTTTTCGCACAGATACGCAGTATTTT
TRBJ2-1 TRBV20-1 . TRBD2 CSALTSGRGSPYNEQFF TGCAGTGCCCTGACTAGCGGGAGGGGGAGCCCCTACAATGAGCAGTTCTTC
TRBJ2-5 TRBV12-3/TRBV12-4 many TRBD2 CASRTGTSGTGTQYF TGTGCCAGCAGAACCGGGACTAGCGGTACCGGGACCCAGTACTTC
TRBJ2-2 TRBV5-1 many . CASSLAPQPNTGELFF TGCGCCAGCAGCTTGGCCCCACAGCCGAACACCGGGGAGCTGTTTTTT
TRBJ2-1 TRBV20-1 . TRBD1 CSALIFGQEYNEQFF TGCAGTGCCCTGATATTCGGACAGGAGTACAATGAGCAGTTCTTC
TRBJ2-2 TRBV20-1 . . CSARGNRNTGELFF TGCAGTGCTAGAGGGAACAGGAACACCGGGGAGCTGTTTTTT
TRBJ1-2 TRBV7-2 many . CATLRGSYGYTF TGTGCCACCCTGCGGGGGAGCTATGGCTACACCTTC
TRBJ2-1 TRBV6-1 . . CASRLGQTNEQFF TGTGCCAGCAGACTAGGACAAACCAATGAGCAGTTCTTC
TRBJ2-1 TRBV5-1 . TRBD1 CASSRGYQGAHGDEQFF TGCGCCAGCAGCCGGGGATACCAGGGGGCGCATGGTGATGAGCAGTTCTTC
TRBJ2-3 TRBV11-1 . TRBD1 CASSPRDREIVGTDTQYF TGTGCCAGCAGCCCCCGGGACAGGGAGATAGTGGGTACAGATACGCAGTATTTT
TRBJ2-4 TRBV5-1 many . CASSLDLGIAKNIQYF TGCGCCAGCAGCTTGGATTTGGGAATAGCCAAAAACATTCAGTACTTC
TRBJ2-1 TRBV5-1 . TRBD2 CASSFLPWTSGRYNEQFF TGCGCCAGCAGCTTCCTACCTTGGACTAGCGGGAGGTACAATGAGCAGTTCTTC
TRBJ2-1 TRBV24-1 . . CATSGAGGFGDEQFF TGTGCCACCAGTGGAGCGGGCGGTTTTGGGGATGAGCAGTTCTTC
TRBJ2-3 TRBV20-1 many TRBD2 CRVGLGYGTDTQYF TGCAGGGTCGGACTAGGGTACGGCACAGATACGCAGTATTTT
TRBJ1-2 TRBV4-1 many . CASSQDEVVLYGYTF TGCGCCAGCAGCCAAGATGAAGTTGTTCTTTATGGCTACACCTTC
TRBJ2-5 TRBV9 many TRBD2 CASSVEVTSGPQETQYF TGTGCCAGCAGCGTAGAGGTCACTAGCGGGCCTCAAGAGACCCAGTACTTC
TRBJ2-5 TRBV5-1 few . CASSLTSTRETQYF TGCGCCAGCAGCTTGACTAGTACAAGAGAGACCCAGTACTTC
TRBJ2-7 TRBV11-2 few . CASSLDEGVESYEQYF TGTGCCAGCAGCTTAGACGAGGGGGTCGAGTCCTACGAGCAGTACTTC
TRBJ2-5 TRBV7-9 . . CASSLEEGSYRTQYF TGTGCCAGCAGCTTAGAAGAGGGGAGTTATAGGACCCAGTACTTC
TRBJ2-1 TRBV5-1 many . CASFVGSGSIYNEQFF TGCGCCAGCTTCGTAGGTTCAGGGTCAATCTACAATGAGCAGTTCTTC
TRBJ2-4 TRBV3-1 . . CASSQDLGIIEDIQYF TGTGCCAGCAGCCAGGACCTGGGTATTATCGAGGACATTCAGTACTTC
TRBJ2-5 TRBV10-3 many TRBD2 CAPCNRGRSWETQYF TGTGCCCCCTGCAATCGCGGGAGGTCTTGGGAGACCCAGTACTTC
TRBJ2-1 TRBV5-1 many . CASSSSRREWEFF TGCGCCAGCAGCTCCAGCCGGAGAGAGTGGGAGTTCTTC